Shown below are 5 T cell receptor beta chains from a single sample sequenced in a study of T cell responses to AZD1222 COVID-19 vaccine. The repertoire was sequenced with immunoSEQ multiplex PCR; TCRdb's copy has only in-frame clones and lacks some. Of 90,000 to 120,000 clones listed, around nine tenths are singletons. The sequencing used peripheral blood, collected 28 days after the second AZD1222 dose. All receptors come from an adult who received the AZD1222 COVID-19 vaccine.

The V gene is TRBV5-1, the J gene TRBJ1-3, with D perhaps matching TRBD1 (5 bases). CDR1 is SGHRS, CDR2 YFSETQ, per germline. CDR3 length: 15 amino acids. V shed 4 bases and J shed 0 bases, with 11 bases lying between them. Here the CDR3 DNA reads TGCGCCAGCAGCCGGGGGGGAGCCTCTGGAAACACCATATATTTT. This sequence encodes CASSRGGASGNTIYF.

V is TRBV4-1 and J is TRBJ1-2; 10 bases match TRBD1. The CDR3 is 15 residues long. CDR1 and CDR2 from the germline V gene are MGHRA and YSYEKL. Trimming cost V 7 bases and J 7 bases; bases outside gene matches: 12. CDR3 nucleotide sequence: TGCGCCAGCAACTTCGGGACAGGGGAGGCTGGTGGCTACACCTTC. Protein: CASNFGTGEAGGYTF.

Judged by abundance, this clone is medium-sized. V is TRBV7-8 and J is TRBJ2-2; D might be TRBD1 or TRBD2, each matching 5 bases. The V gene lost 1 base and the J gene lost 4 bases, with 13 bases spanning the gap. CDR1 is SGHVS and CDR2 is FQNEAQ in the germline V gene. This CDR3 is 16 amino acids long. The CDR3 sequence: CASSLETRGLTGELFF. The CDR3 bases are TGTGCCAGCAGCTTAGAAACTAGGGGTCTCACCGGGGAGCTGTTTTTT.

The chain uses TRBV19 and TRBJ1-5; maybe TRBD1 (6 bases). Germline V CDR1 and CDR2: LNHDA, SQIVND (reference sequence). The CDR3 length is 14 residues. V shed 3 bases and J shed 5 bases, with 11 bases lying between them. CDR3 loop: CASSMDSTYQPQHF. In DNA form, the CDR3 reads TGTGCCAGTAGTATGGACAGTACGTATCAGCCCCAGCATTTT.

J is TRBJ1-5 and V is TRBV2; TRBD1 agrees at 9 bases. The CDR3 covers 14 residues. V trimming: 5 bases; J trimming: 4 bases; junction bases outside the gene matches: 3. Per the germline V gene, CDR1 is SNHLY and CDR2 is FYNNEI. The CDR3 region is CASSPGTGNQPQHF. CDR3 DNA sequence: TGTGCCAGCAGTCCCGGGACAGGGAATCAGCCCCAGCATTTT.